A selection of T cell receptor beta chains follows, all from one sample in a study of T cell responses to AZD1222 COVID-19 vaccine. The table came from immunoSEQ multiplex PCR; TCRdb's copy has only in-frame clones and leaves some out. Of roughly 150,000 clones in the sample, around nine tenths were seen once. The sequences come from peripheral blood, collected 28 days after the second AZD1222 dose. These TCRs come from an adult who received the AZD1222 COVID-19 vaccine. Each CDR3 is given with its conserved first and last residue. The order of the fields is J gene, clone size, V gene, D gene, CDR3 protein, CDR3 DNA. The D gene is left open where the match is weak. Only some rows state a clone size, as once, few, many or a class for expanded clones.

TRBJ2-3 - TRBV3-1/TRBV3-2 - CASSSPADTQYF TGTGCCAGCAGTTCTCCTGCAGATACGCAGTATTTT
TRBJ1-5 - TRBV15 - CATSRDGVISNQPQHF TGTGCCACCAGCAGAGATGGGGTCATCAGCAATCAGCCCCAGCATTTT
TRBJ2-1 - TRBV11-3 TRBD2 CASSPGRGASYNEQFF TGTGCCAGCAGCCCCGGGAGGGGGGCTTCCTACAATGAGCAGTTCTTC
TRBJ1-2 - TRBV4-2 TRBD1 CASSQKGQGANYGYTF TGTGCCAGCAGCCAAAAGGGACAGGGAGCGAACTATGGCTACACCTTC
TRBJ1-5 - TRBV6-1 - CASSESLSNQPQHF TGTGCCAGCAGTGAATCCCTGAGCAATCAGCCCCAGCATTTT
TRBJ1-1 - TRBV30 - CAWSWQREAFF TGTGCCTGGAGTTGGCAGCGTGAAGCTTTCTTT
TRBJ2-7 - TRBV7-9 TRBD2 CASRLASEQYF TGTGCCAGCCGACTAGCTTCCGAGCAGTACTTC
TRBJ1-2 - TRBV24-1 - CATSDGGNYGYTF TGTGCCACCAGTGATGGGGGTAACTATGGCTACACCTTC
TRBJ2-6 - TRBV9 TRBD1 CASSSDRGPGANVLTF TGTGCCAGCAGCTCGGACAGGGGGCCTGGGGCCAACGTCCTGACTTTC
TRBJ1-2 - TRBV28 - CASSATQELTLPYGYTF TGTGCCAGCAGCGCTACACAGGAGCTGACTTTACCCTATGGCTACACCTTC
TRBJ2-1 - TRBV7-9 - CASSLRDGPNNEQFF TGTGCCAGCAGCCTCCGGGACGGCCCTAACAATGAGCAGTTCTTC
TRBJ1-2 - TRBV7-8 - CASRGASLYGYTF TGTGCCAGCAGGGGGGCCTCACTCTATGGCTACACCTTC
TRBJ1-1 once TRBV28 - CASSFQNTEAFF TGTGCCAGCAGTTTTCAGAACACTGAAGCTTTCTTT
TRBJ2-1 - TRBV6-4 TRBD2 CASSDGVGGYNEQFF TGTGCCAGCAGTGACGGCGTCGGGGGGTACAATGAGCAGTTCTTC
TRBJ1-2 - TRBV7-8 - CASSPGSGYDYGYTF TGTGCCAGCAGTCCAGGGTCAGGTTACGACTATGGCTACACCTTC
TRBJ2-6 - TRBV24-1 - CATDTFSGANVLTF TGTGCCACCGACACCTTCTCTGGGGCCAACGTCCTGACTTTC
TRBJ1-2 - TRBV6-6 - CASRGLIPPNYGYTF TGTGCCAGCAGGGGCCTAATCCCCCCTAACTATGGCTACACCTTC
TRBJ1-1 - TRBV9 - CASSVGPNTEAFF TGTGCCAGCAGCGTAGGTCCGAACACTGAAGCTTTCTTT
TRBJ1-5 - TRBV30 - CAWRTGPTNQPQHF TGTGCCTGGAGGACGGGACCCACCAATCAGCCCCAGCATTTT
TRBJ2-2 - TRBV12-3/TRBV12-4 - CASNLNGGELFF TGTGCCAGCAATCTAAACGGCGGGGAGCTGTTTTTT
TRBJ1-6 - TRBV6-2/TRBV6-3 - CASSYSGTLNSPLHF TGTGCCAGCAGTTATTCCGGGACACTAAATTCACCCCTCCACTTT
TRBJ1-6 - TRBV29-1 - CSVEDHGHLHF TGCAGCGTTGAAGATCACGGCCACCTCCACTTT
TRBJ2-7 - TRBV9 TRBD2 CASSVGSSGSSGFAYEQYF TGTGCCAGCAGCGTAGGGAGTAGCGGGAGCTCTGGCTTCGCCTACGAGCAGTACTTC
TRBJ2-1 once TRBV5-1 - CASSIPGTVNEQFF TGCGCCAGCAGCATACCCGGGACTGTTAATGAGCAGTTCTTC
TRBJ2-1 - TRBV5-4 TRBD2 CASSFTSDSYNEQFF TGTGCCAGCAGCTTTACTAGCGACTCCTACAATGAGCAGTTCTTC
TRBJ2-3 once TRBV9 - CASSVAAGSNTDTQYF TGTGCCAGCAGCGTAGCCGCGGGGTCTAACACAGATACGCAGTATTTT
TRBJ1-5 - TRBV6-5 - CASSYHRDQPQHF TGTGCCAGCAGTTACCACCGGGATCAGCCCCAGCATTTT
TRBJ2-1 - TRBV5-5 TRBD1 CASSLWDRDYNEQFF TGTGCCAGCAGCTTGTGGGACAGAGACTACAATGAGCAGTTCTTC
TRBJ1-2 - TRBV28 - CASSPSPQISYTF TGTGCCAGCAGTCCCTCCCCACAAATCAGCTACACCTTC
TRBJ2-1 once TRBV9 - CASSVAELNEQFF TGTGCCAGCAGCGTAGCGGAGCTCAATGAGCAGTTCTTC
TRBJ1-2 - TRBV3-1/TRBV3-2 - CASSHGDGYGYTF TGTGCCAGCAGCCATGGGGACGGATATGGCTACACCTTC
TRBJ1-5 - TRBV30 - CAWRIRAGDQPQHF TGTGCCTGGAGGATCAGGGCTGGCGATCAGCCCCAGCATTTT
TRBJ1-1 - TRBV11-2 - CASTLQRDTISEAFF TGTGCCAGCACCCTCCAGCGGGACACGATTTCTGAAGCTTTCTTT
TRBJ1-1 - TRBV5-1 - CASSLGGGYTEAFF TGCGCCAGCAGCTTGGGGGGTGGGTACACTGAAGCTTTCTTT
TRBJ1-5 once TRBV12-3/TRBV12-4 - CASSSIPNQPQHF TGTGCCAGCAGTTCGATCCCCAATCAGCCCCAGCATTTT
TRBJ1-3 - TRBV18 - CASSPVEGVGNTIYF TGTGCCAGCTCACCGGTGGAGGGCGTGGGAAACACCATATATTTT
TRBJ1-1 - TRBV6-5 TRBD1 CASSYPGGSEAFF TGTGCCAGCAGTTACCCAGGGGGCTCTGAAGCTTTCTTT